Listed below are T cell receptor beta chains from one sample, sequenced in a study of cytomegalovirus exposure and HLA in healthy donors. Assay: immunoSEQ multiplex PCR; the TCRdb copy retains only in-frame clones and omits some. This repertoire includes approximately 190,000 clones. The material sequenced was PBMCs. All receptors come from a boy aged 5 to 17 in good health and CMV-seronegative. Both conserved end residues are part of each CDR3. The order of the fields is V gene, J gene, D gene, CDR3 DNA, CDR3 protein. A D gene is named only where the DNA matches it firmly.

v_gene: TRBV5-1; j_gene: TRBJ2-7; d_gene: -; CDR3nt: TGCGCCAGCAGCCCCTCCAGTCGGGGTCACGAGCAGTACTTC; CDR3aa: CASSPSSRGHEQYF
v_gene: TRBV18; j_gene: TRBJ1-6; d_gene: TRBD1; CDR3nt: TGTGCCAGCTCCCGGCCGGCCCGGACAGGAGATAATTCACCCCTCCACTTT; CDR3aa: CASSRPARTGDNSPLHF
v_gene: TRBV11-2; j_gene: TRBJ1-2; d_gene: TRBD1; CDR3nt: TGTGCCAGCAGCGTCCCAGGGGGCACTGGCTACACCTTC; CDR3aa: CASSVPGGTGYTF
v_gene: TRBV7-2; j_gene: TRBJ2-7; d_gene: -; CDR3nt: TGTGCCAGCAGCTTAGCATTGACAAGCTACGAGCAGTACTTC; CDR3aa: CASSLALTSYEQYF
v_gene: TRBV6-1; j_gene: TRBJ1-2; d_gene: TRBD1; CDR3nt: TGTGCCAGCAGTGAAGCGGTAGGACAGGGGGACTATGGCTACACCTTC; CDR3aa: CASSEAVGQGDYGYTF
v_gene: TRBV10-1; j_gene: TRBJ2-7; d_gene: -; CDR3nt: TGCGCCAGCAGTGAGAAGCGAGACGAGCAGTACTTC; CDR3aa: CASSEKRDEQYF
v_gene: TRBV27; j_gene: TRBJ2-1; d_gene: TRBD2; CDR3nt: TGTGCCAGCACGACTAGCGGAGGGCTCAATGAGCAGTTCTTC; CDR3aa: CASTTSGGLNEQFF
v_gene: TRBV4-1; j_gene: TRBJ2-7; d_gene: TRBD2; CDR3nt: TGCGCCAGCAGCCACGGGACTAGCGGGGGACACTCCTACGAGCAGTACTTC; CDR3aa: CASSHGTSGGHSYEQYF
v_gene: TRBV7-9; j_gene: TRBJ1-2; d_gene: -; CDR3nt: TGTGCCAGCAGCTTAGATTGGGGAGGCTATGGCTACACCTTC; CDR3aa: CASSLDWGGYGYTF
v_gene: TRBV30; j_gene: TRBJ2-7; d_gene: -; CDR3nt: TGTGCCTGGAGTCTCGGCGGCGGGTTTAGCTCCTACGAGCAGTACTTC; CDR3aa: CAWSLGGGFSSYEQYF
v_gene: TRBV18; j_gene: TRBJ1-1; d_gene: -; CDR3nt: TGTGCCAGCTCACCCCCCCTGGGGGGGGCGTACACTGAAGCTTTCTTT; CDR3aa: CASSPPLGGAYTEAFF
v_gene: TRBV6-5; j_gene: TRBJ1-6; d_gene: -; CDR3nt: TGTGCCAGCCACGAGAGGTATAATTCACCCCTCCACTTT; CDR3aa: CASHERYNSPLHF
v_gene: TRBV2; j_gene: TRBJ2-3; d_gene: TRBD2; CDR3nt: TGTGCCAGCAGTGATTCCGCTAGCGGGGGGCAAGATACGCAGTATTTT; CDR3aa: CASSDSASGGQDTQYF
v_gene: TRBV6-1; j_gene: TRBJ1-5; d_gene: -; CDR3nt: TGTGCCAGCAGTGACACCCCCGGGGGAGGTCAGCCCCAGCATTTT; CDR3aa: CASSDTPGGGQPQHF
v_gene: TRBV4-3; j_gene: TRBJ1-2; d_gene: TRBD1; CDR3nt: TGCGCCAGCAGCCCCCGGACAGGGGGACCAGCTGGCTACACCTTC; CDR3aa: CASSPRTGGPAGYTF
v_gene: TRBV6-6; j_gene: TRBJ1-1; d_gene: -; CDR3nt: TGTGCCAGCAGTTACTCAGGGGGAGGGACCACTGAAGCTTTCTTT; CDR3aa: CASSYSGGGTTEAFF
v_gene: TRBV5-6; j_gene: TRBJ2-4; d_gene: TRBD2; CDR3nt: TGTGCCAGCAGTCAGCGGGGGGCCAAAAACATTCAGTACTTC; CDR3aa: CASSQRGAKNIQYF
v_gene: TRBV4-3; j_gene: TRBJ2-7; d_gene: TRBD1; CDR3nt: TGCGCCAGCCCTCTGCTGTTGGCTCCGGGACAGGGGGTCCACGAGCAGTACTTC; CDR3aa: CASPLLLAPGQGVHEQYF
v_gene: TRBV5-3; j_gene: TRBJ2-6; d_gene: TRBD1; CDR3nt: TGTGCCAGAAGCTTGGAGGGACAGTTACTCTCTAGGGCCAACGTCCTGACTTTC; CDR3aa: CARSLEGQLLSRANVLTF
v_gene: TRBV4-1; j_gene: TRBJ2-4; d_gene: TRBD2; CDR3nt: TGCGCCAGCAGCCAAGGACTTCAGCGGGGGGAAGCCAAAAACATTCAGTACTTC; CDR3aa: CASSQGLQRGEAKNIQYF
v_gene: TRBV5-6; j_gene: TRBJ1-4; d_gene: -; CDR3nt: TGTGCCAGCAGCTTGGCGGAAGGGGCCTGGGAAAAACTGTTTTTT; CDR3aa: CASSLAEGAWEKLFF
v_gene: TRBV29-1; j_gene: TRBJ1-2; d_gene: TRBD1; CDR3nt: TGCAGCGTTTTCCCTCCGGGACAGGGAGGCCCCAACTATGGCTACACCTTC; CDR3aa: CSVFPPGQGGPNYGYTF
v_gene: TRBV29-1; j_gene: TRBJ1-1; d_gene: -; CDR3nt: TGCAGCGTTGCAGTGACAGTGAGCACTGAAGCTTTCTTT; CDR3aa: CSVAVTVSTEAFF
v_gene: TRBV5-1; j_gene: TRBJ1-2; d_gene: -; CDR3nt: TGCGCCAGCAGCTTGGGTACGGCGGCGGAGGGCTACACCTTC; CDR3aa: CASSLGTAAEGYTF
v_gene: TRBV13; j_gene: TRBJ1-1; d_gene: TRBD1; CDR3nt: TGTGCCAGCAGCTCCGGACAGGCTGAAGCTTTCTTT; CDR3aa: CASSSGQAEAFF